Each of the 18 T cell receptor beta chains below was sequenced from the same sample in a study of cytomegalovirus exposure and HLA in healthy donors. A multiplex PCR was run with 60 Vbeta primers and 13 Jbeta primers. Data came from immunoSEQ multiplex PCR; TCRdb stores just in-frame clones and leaves some out. The sample gives 150,000 to 200,000 clones, 65% to 85% of which show up once; about 6.3% is in the top ten. Sequenced material: PBMCs. The receptor source for this set is a male donor in good health and CMV-seropositive.

The gene calls are TRBV5-4 and TRBJ2-7, with a tentative D call TRBD2 (5 bases). Trimming took off 2 bases at V and 4 bases at J, with 10 bases between the two ends. The germline gives CDR1 SGHNT, CDR2 YYREEE (reference sequence). CDR3 length: 13 residues. The CDR3 region has the DNA TGTGCCAGCAGCTTTAACGGCGGGTACGAGCAGTACTTC. Translating gives CASSFNGGYEQYF. Using reference TRBV5-4 and TRBJ2-7 for the parts outside the CDR3, the full variable domain is ETGVTQSPTHLIKTRGQQVTLRCSSQSGHNTVSWYQQALGQGPQFIFQYYREEENGRGNFPPRFSGLQFPNYSSELNVNALELDDSALYLCASSFNGGYEQYFGPGTRLTVT.

This chain uses TRBV7-9 with TRBJ2-1; 7 bases are shared with TRBD2. CDR3 length: 15 amino acids. Trimming removed 2 bases from V and 0 bases from J; junction bases left unmatched: 1. CDR1 SEHNR and CDR2 FQNEAQ come from the germline V gene (reference sequence). DNA for the CDR3: TGTGCCAGCAGCTTAAGCGGGATCTCCTACAATGAGCAGTTCTTC. Translating gives CASSLSGISYNEQFF.

V and J are TRBV11-3 and TRBJ1-1; D not resolved. CDR1 is SGHNT and CDR2 is YENEEA in the germline V gene. This CDR3 is 12 amino acids long. Trimming cost V 7 bases and J 0 bases, with 6 bases left between them. The CDR3 bases are TGTGCCAGCAACTTCATGAACACTGAAGCTTTCTTT. It specifies CASNFMNTEAFF.

This clone showed up just once. This chain uses TRBV2 with TRBJ2-2; no clear D gene. The CDR3 has 15 residues. Trimming cost V 1 base and J 1 base, with 7 bases left between them. CDR1 and CDR2 from the germline V gene are SNHLY and FYNNEI. CDR3 residues: CASSEGPGNTGELFF. The CDR3 nucleotides read TGTGCCAGCAGTGAAGGGCCAGGGAACACCGGGGAGCTGTTTTTT.

This rearrangement joins TRBV15 to TRBJ2-7; 15 bases are a match to TRBD2. V lost 0 bases and J lost 0; bases outside the gene matches: 9. This CDR3 has 20 residues. Germline CDR1 LNHNV, CDR2 YYDKDF (reference sequence). CDR3 loop: CATSREPGTSGRSSSYEQYF. CDR3 DNA sequence: TGTGCCACCAGCAGAGAACCCGGGACTAGCGGGAGGTCGAGCTCCTACGAGCAGTACTTC.

This chain links TRBV10-3 with TRBJ2-1; 8 bases line up with TRBD2. V dropped 4 bases and J dropped 2; count of bases not matched to a gene: 1. Germline CDR1 reads ENHRY; CDR2 reads SYGVKD. This CDR3 is 14 amino acids long. CDR3: CAISVAGTYNEQFF. DNA of the CDR3: TGTGCCATCAGTGTAGCGGGAACCTACAATGAGCAGTTCTTC.

The chain combines TRBV5-1 with TRBJ2-5; 8 bases agree with TRBD1. The J call is in doubt because the DNA end fits TRBJ2-7 better. Germline values: CDR1 SGHRS, CDR2 YFSETQ. This CDR3 is 15 amino acids long. The CDR3 region has the DNA TGCGCCAGCAGCTTAAGTGGGACAGGACCCTACGAGCAGTACTTC. Protein product: CASSLSGTGPYEQYF.

The chain combines TRBV11-2 with TRBJ1-1; D gene uncertain. The germline CDR1 and CDR2 sequences are SGHAT and FQNNGV. The V end was cut by 5 bases, the J end by 1 base, with 8 bases between. CDR3 size: 13 residues. DNA of the CDR3: TGTGCCAGCAGCCCGCGATCGAACACTGAAGCTTTCTTT. Its protein is CASSPRSNTEAFF.

The chain has TRBV2 and TRBJ2-5; TRBD2 agrees at 7 bases. Germline CDR1 reads SNHLY; CDR2 reads FYNNEI. The CDR3 has 14 residues. With V trimmed by 8 bases and J by 7 bases, 13 bases remained unmatched. The CDR3 loop reads CASRDPSGAGTQYF. CDR3 nucleotide sequence: TGTGCCAGCCGAGATCCTAGCGGAGCGGGGACCCAGTACTTC.

V usage is TRBV7-2 and J usage is TRBJ2-7, with TRBD2 as a possible D gene (7 bases). Trimming shortened V by 5 bases and J by 0 bases, and 14 bases separated the two germline ends. The CDR3 spans 15 residues. In germline, CDR1 is SGHTA, CDR2 FQGNSA. The DNA for the CDR3 is TGTGCCAGCAGCCTAGGGGCGGGGGCCTCCTACGAGCAGTACTTC. Residues: CASSLGAGASYEQYF.

This clone occurred a few times. The chain employs TRBV10-3 and TRBJ1-5; D may be TRBD1 (5 bases). The CDR3 length is 13 residues. Trimming cost V 6 bases and J 8 bases, with 14 bases left between them. Germline V gives CDR1 ENHRY, CDR2 SYGVKD. CDR3 protein: CAIRGGAGKPQHF. The CDR3 bases are TGTGCCATCAGGGGGGGTGCGGGGAAGCCCCAGCATTTT.

This clone was observed a handful of times. The rearrangement uses TRBV18 and TRBJ1-1; D is possibly TRBD1 (6 bases). V gave up 3 bases and J gave up 2 bases, with 10 bases separating them. Germline CDR1 is KGHSH and CDR2 is LQKENI. CDR3 length: 14 amino acids. DNA of the CDR3: TGTGCCAGCTCACCGTTACAGGGAAACACTGAAGCTTTCTTT. Translated, it gives CASSPLQGNTEAFF. Complete variable domain (other parts from reference TRBV18 and TRBJ1-1): NAGVMQNPRHLVRRRGQEARLRCSPMKGHSHVYWYRQLPEEGLKFMVYLQKENIIDESGMPKERFSAEFPKEGPSILRIQQVVRGDSAAYFCASSPLQGNTEAFFGQGTRLTVV.

The DNA for the CDR3 is TGTGCCAGCAGCCGGTCGGGGAGTAGGACCTACAATGAGCAGTTCTTC. This encodes CASSRSGSRTYNEQFF. The chain has TRBV4-2 and TRBJ2-1; TRBD2 might be the D (5 bases). Germline V gene data show CDR1 as LGHNA and CDR2 as YNFKEQ. CDR3 length: 16 amino acids. The V end was cut by 4 bases, the J end by 2 bases, with 15 bases between.

This chain links TRBV7-3 with TRBJ1-1, with D perhaps TRBD1 (6 bases). The CDR3 extends over 14 amino acids. Trimming left V 6 bases short and J 0 bases short, with 11 bases between. Germline CDR1 SGHTA, CDR2 FQGTGA. The CDR3 spells CASRGAGVNTEAFF. The CDR3 nucleotides are TGTGCCAGCAGAGGGGCAGGGGTGAACACTGAAGCTTTCTTT.

This clone has a single count. The V gene is TRBV6-5, the J gene TRBJ2-5, with 8 bases identical to TRBD2. The CDR3 has 14 residues. J gave up 5 bases and V 5 bases, and 7 bases lay outside the gene matches. Germline V gives CDR1 MNHEY, CDR2 SVGAGI. DNA of the CDR3: TGTGCCAGCAGTAGGACTAGCCCGACCGAGACCCAGTACTTC. Encoded protein: CASSRTSPTETQYF.

This chain joins TRBV19 and TRBJ1-1; D remains unclear. Germline assignment: CDR1 LNHDA and CDR2 SQIVND (reference sequence). V was cut by 5 bases and J by 10 bases, with 11 bases left in between. CDR3 length: 11 residues. The chain's CDR3 is CASSWKRGAFF. CDR3 nucleotide sequence: TGTGCCAGTAGTTGGAAAAGAGGAGCTTTCTTT.

V and J are TRBV7-8 and TRBJ2-7; TRBD1 matches at 9 bases. This CDR3 comprises 16 residues. Per the germline V gene, CDR1 is SGHVS and CDR2 is FQNEAQ. Trimming took 2 bases from V and 1 from J; bases not matched to a gene: 6. CDR3 in amino acids: CASSLSRTGASYEQYF. CDR3 in DNA: TGTGCCAGCAGCTTATCCAGGACAGGGGCTTCCTACGAGCAGTACTTC.

This rearrangement joins TRBV25-1 to TRBJ2-2; possibly TRBD1 for D (5 bases). Germline V gives CDR1 MGHDK, CDR2 SYGVNS. V lost 2 bases to trimming and J lost 3 bases, with 10 bases between them. This CDR3 region has 15 residues. CDR3 coding DNA: TGTGCCAGCAGTGAACAGGGAAGAGACACCGGGGAGCTGTTTTTT. It translates to CASSEQGRDTGELFF. The full variable domain, with the rest looked up from reference TRBV25-1 and TRBJ2-2, is EADIYQTPRYLVIGTGKKITLECSQTMGHDKMYWYQQDPGMELHLIHYSYGVNSTEKGDLSSESTVSRIRTEHFPLTLESARPSHTSQYLCASSEQGRDTGELFFGEGSRLTVL.